These 23 T cell receptor beta chains share one sample of origin, sequenced in a study of blood T cell repertoires in COVID-19. TCRdb's copy holds only in-frame clones and misses some; the assay was immunoSEQ multiplex PCR. The sample lists about 170,000 clones, around 82% occurring once. The source material was peripheral blood. The receptors derive from a man between 65 and 79 years old with active or convalescent COVID-19.

This chain uses TRBV7-2 with TRBJ1-2, with D tentatively TRBD1 (6 bases). Germline CDR1 SGHTA, CDR2 FQGNSA. This CDR3 spans 16 amino acids. Trimming took 1 base from V and 4 from J, leaving 16 bases between them. The CDR3 is CASSLVGTNPSYGYTF. The CDR3 DNA reads as TGTGCCAGCAGCTTAGTGGGGACAAACCCGAGCTATGGCTACACCTTC.

The chain uses TRBV7-8 and TRBJ2-1; 9 bases align to TRBD1. V gave up 5 bases and J gave up 9 bases; unmatched junction bases: 17. The CDR3 is 17 residues long. Germline-derived CDR1 and CDR2 are SGHVS and FQNEAQ. The CDR3: CASSPALGDRALGEQFF. The CDR3, as DNA: TGTGCCAGCAGCCCCGCCCTAGGGGACAGGGCCTTGGGTGAGCAGTTCTTC. Looking up the rest from reference TRBV7-8 and TRBJ2-1 gives the full variable domain: GAGVSQSPRYKVAKRGQDVALRCDPISGHVSLFWYQQALGQGPEFLTYFQNEAQLDKSGLPSDRFFAERPEGSVSTLKIQRTQQEDSAVYLCASSPALGDRALGEQFFGPGTRLTVL.

This sequence joins TRBV6-5 and TRBJ1-1; weak D call: TRBD1 (6 bases). The CDR3 length is 14 residues. Germline V CDR1 and CDR2: MNHEY, SVGAGI. With 6 bases removed from V and 0 bases from J, the gap between germline ends came to 11 bases. CDR3 loop: CASSLQGLNTEAFF. In nucleotides, the CDR3 is TGTGCCAGCAGCCTACAGGGATTGAACACTGAAGCTTTCTTT.

This rearrangement joins TRBV3-1 (or the pseudogene TRBV3-2) to TRBJ2-3; 11 bases match TRBD1. Trimming cost V 0 bases and J 4 bases; bases outside gene matches: 9. Germline V gene sequence: CDR1 LGHDT, CDR2 YNNKEL (reference sequence). This CDR3 region has 18 residues. CDR3 sequence reads: CASSQEFVDRGPADTQYF. CDR3 bases: TGTGCCAGCAGCCAAGAATTCGTGGACAGGGGGCCTGCAGATACGCAGTATTTT.

The chain carries TRBV30 and TRBJ2-3, with a possible D match to TRBD1 (6 bases). Germline-derived CDR1 and CDR2 are GTSNPN and SVGIG (reference sequence). Trimming took 0 bases from V and 4 from J, leaving 14 bases between them. The CDR3 length is 15 residues. CDR3 region: CAWSVRQVGADTQYF. CDR3 DNA: TGTGCCTGGAGTGTACGACAGGTCGGGGCAGATACGCAGTATTTT.

This sequence joins TRBV15 and TRBJ2-5; the D gene is possibly TRBD1 (6 bases). V was pared by 0 bases and J by 4 bases, with 15 bases between. This CDR3 has 16 residues. CDR1 is LNHNV and CDR2 is YYDKDF in the germline V gene (reference sequence). For the CDR3, the DNA is TGTGCCACCAGCAGAGATCTGGGGACACTGGCAGAGACCCAGTACTTC. Protein sequence: CATSRDLGTLAETQYF. Full variable domain (rest looked up from reference TRBV15 and TRBJ2-5): DAMVIQNPRYQVTQFGKPVTLSCSQTLNHNVMYWYQQKSSQAPKLLFHYYDKDFNNEADTPDNFQSRRPNTSFCFLDIRSPGLGDTAMYLCATSRDLGTLAETQYFGPGTRLLVL.

The CDR3 bases are TGTGCCAGCAGTGGACTAAACTATGGCTACACCTTC. The encoded protein is CASSGLNYGYTF. V usage is TRBV28 and J usage is TRBJ1-2; unclear D gene. Germline V gene lookup returns CDR1 MDHEN and CDR2 SYDVKM. Trimming shortened V by 5 bases and J by 2 bases, and 6 bases separated the two germline ends. This CDR3 spans 12 amino acids.

CDR3 nucleotide sequence: TGTGCCAGCAGTTCTAGTGGTCCCCTAAATGAGCAGTTCTTC. Amino acid sequence: CASSSSGPLNEQFF. The chain has TRBV27 and TRBJ2-1, with unresolved D. CDR3 size: 14 residues. Trimming pared 4 bases from V and 7 bases from J, leaving 14 bases between. CDR1 and CDR2 (germline): MNHEY, SMNVEV (reference sequence).

This chain uses TRBV18 with TRBJ1-4; D is undetermined. Trimming took off 0 bases at V and 6 bases at J, with 8 bases between the two ends. CDR1 and CDR2 from the germline V gene are KGHSH and LQKENI. This CDR3 is 14 amino acids long. CDR3 amino acids: CASSPPESDEKLFF. CDR3 nucleotide sequence: TGTGCCAGCTCACCACCGGAGTCAGATGAAAAACTGTTTTTT.

In this sample, this clone turned up once. V usage is TRBV28 and J usage is TRBJ2-7; D ambiguous. This CDR3 has 14 residues. Trimming took 1 base from V and 1 from J, leaving 8 bases between them. Germline assignment: CDR1 MDHEN and CDR2 SYDVKM. Written as DNA, the CDR3 is TGTGCCAGCAGTTTATATAGTCTGTCCTACGAGCAGTACTTC. Its protein product is CASSLYSLSYEQYF.

This clone has more than one count but fewer than ten. This chain uses TRBV4-3 with TRBJ1-4, with 7 bases identical to TRBD1. The V segment lost 4 bases and the J segment 2 bases; nucleotides outside the gene matches: 13. CDR1 and CDR2 from the germline V gene are LGHNA and YSLEER. The CDR3 is 18 amino acids. The CDR3 region has the DNA TGCGCCAGCAGCCGGCACTCGAACAGGGGATTGACTAATGAAAAACTGTTTTTT. Protein product: CASSRHSNRGLTNEKLFF.

The J gene is TRBJ1-2, the V gene TRBV6-6, with no clear D. Germline-derived CDR1 and CDR2 are MNHNY and SVGAGI (reference sequence). This CDR3 is built from 14 residues. The V end was cut by 10 bases, the J end by 6 bases, with 21 bases between. This chain's CDR3 is CATADILGSDGYTF. The CDR3 region has the DNA TGTGCCACCGCCGACATCCTCGGCAGTGATGGCTACACCTTC.

This rearrangement joins TRBV28 to TRBJ1-1; D is unresolved. Germline V gene lookup returns CDR1 MDHEN and CDR2 SYDVKM. The ends were cut back, 3 bases at V and 3 bases at J, with 11 bases in the middle. The CDR3 consists of 14 residues. The CDR3, as DNA: TGTGCCAGCAGTTTCTTGCCCCGGTACACTGAAGCTTTCTTT. It yields the protein CASSFLPRYTEAFF.

This rearrangement joins TRBV15 to TRBJ1-5; no reliable D call. The CDR3 is 13 amino acids. Between the trimmed V and J ends, which lost 5 bases and 4 bases, there was a span of 9 bases. The germline V gene encodes CDR1 LNHNV and CDR2 YYDKDF (reference sequence). The CDR3 coding sequence is TGTGCCACCAGCCCTAACCCGAATCAGCCCCAGCATTTT. This codes for CATSPNPNQPQHF.

The chain is built from TRBV12-5 and TRBJ1-4; D possibly corresponds to TRBD1 (6 bases). The CDR3 is 14 amino acids. Looked up from germline, CDR1 is LGHNT and CDR2 is FRNRAP. Trimming removed 6 bases at V and 5 bases at J, with 13 bases between. This chain's CDR3 is CASGLGQLNEKLFF. The CDR3 DNA sequence: TGTGCTAGTGGCCTTGGACAGCTGAATGAAAAACTGTTTTTT.

V is TRBV11-3 and J is TRBJ1-2, with TRBD1 matching 8 bases. V trimming: 5 bases; J trimming: 6 bases; junction bases outside the gene matches: 11. Germline-derived CDR1 and CDR2 are SGHNT and YENEEA. The CDR3 is 15 residues long. CDR3 amino acids: CASSPRTGRIHGYTF. CDR3 bases: TGTGCCAGCAGCCCCCGGACAGGGAGGATACATGGCTACACCTTC.

V usage is TRBV15 and J usage is TRBJ2-7; 10 positions match TRBD2. CDR1 is LNHNV, CDR2 YYDKDF, per germline (reference sequence). J was trimmed by 4 bases and V by 0 bases; bases with no gene match: 12. The CDR3 sequence is 18 residues long. The CDR3 DNA is TGTGCCACCAGCAGAGAGGATTCCAGGACTAGCGGTGGGTACGAGCAGTACTTC. Protein: CATSREDSRTSGGYEQYF.

J is TRBJ1-2 and V is TRBV15, with TRBD1 matching over 9 bases. Germline CDR1 LNHNV, CDR2 YYDKDF (reference sequence). The CDR3 sequence is 15 residues long. V shed 2 bases and J 7 bases; nucleotides not matched to a gene: 8. The CDR3 spells CATSRNIQGASGYTF. Here the CDR3 DNA reads TGTGCCACCAGCAGAAATATACAGGGGGCGAGTGGCTACACCTTC.

This clone showed up just once. The chain's CDR3 is CASSYNRGGMGLGNEQFF. For the CDR3, the DNA is TGTGCCAGCAGTTACAATCGCGGCGGGATGGGGCTTGGTAATGAGCAGTTCTTC. The chain combines TRBV6-2 or TRBV6-3 with TRBJ2-1; perhaps TRBD2 as D (6 bases). The CDR3 length is 18 residues. The germline CDR1 and CDR2 sequences are MNHEY and SVGEGT. Trimming cost V 2 bases and J 7 bases, with 24 bases left between them.

The chain joins TRBV11-3 to TRBJ2-3, with D perhaps matching TRBD2 (5 bases). Germline assignment: CDR1 SGHNT and CDR2 YENEEA. Trimming cost V 1 base and J 2 bases, with 10 bases left between them. This CDR3 has 15 residues. The CDR3 is CASSLGLAPTDTQYF. In DNA form, the CDR3 reads TGTGCCAGCAGCTTAGGGCTAGCTCCCACAGATACGCAGTATTTT.

The chain combines TRBV6-2 or TRBV6-3 with TRBJ1-5, with 7 positions matching TRBD1. This CDR3 has 16 residues. Looked up from germline, CDR1 is MNHEY and CDR2 is SVGEGT. The V gene end was trimmed by 0 bases and the J gene end by 2 bases; junction bases not matched to a gene: 4. The CDR3 here is CASSYSRQGGNQPQHF. CDR3 in DNA: TGTGCCAGCAGTTACTCGAGGCAGGGGGGCAATCAGCCCCAGCATTTT.

The V and J genes are TRBV15 and TRBJ2-1; D is unclear. Trimming removed 0 bases from V and 9 bases from J, with 9 bases in between. The CDR3 totals 13 residues. Germline V gene lookup returns CDR1 LNHNV and CDR2 YYDKDF (reference sequence). CDR3 DNA: TGTGCCACCAGCAGAGATCTCCGGGTTGAGCAGTTCTTC. This encodes CATSRDLRVEQFF.

J is TRBJ2-5 and V is TRBV7-2; D perhaps matches TRBD2 (6 bases). Trimming removed 5 bases at V and 3 bases at J, with 19 bases between. The CDR3 spans 16 residues. Per germline, CDR1 SGHTA and CDR2 FQGNSA. This chain's CDR3 is CASSPHRGIREETQYF. For the CDR3, the DNA is TGTGCCAGCAGCCCACATCGCGGGATTCGCGAAGAGACCCAGTACTTC.